What follows are 10 T cell receptor beta chains derived from one specimen sequenced in a study of T-cell reconstitution after alpha-beta-depleted transplantation in children. A TCRbeta library incorporating unique molecular identifiers was prepared. Using its own MiXCR run on the PCR reads, TCRdb lists one record per CDR3 protein. The repertoire holds 450,000 to 600,000 distinct CDR3 sequences, with roughly a tenth as singletons. The source was PBMCs, collected before TCRalphabeta/CD19-depleted stem cell transplant. The origin of the receptors is a child aged 2 to 10 with inherited bone marrow failure, due to receive a stem cell transplant.

This clonotype was seen ten or more times. J is TRBJ2-7 and V is TRBV30; D not resolved. Trimming left V 6 bases short and J 3 bases short, with 12 bases between. Looked up from germline, CDR1 is GTSNPN and CDR2 is SVGIG (reference sequence). The CDR3 loop spans 12 amino acids. This CDR3 reads CACGPGRYEQYF. CDR3 sequence (DNA): TGTGCCTGCGGCCCCGGGCGCTACGAGCAGTACTTC.

The table lists this clonotype with many counts. The V and J genes are TRBV10-3 and TRBJ2-7; D might be TRBD1 (6 bases). Germline V gene lookup returns CDR1 ENHRY and CDR2 SYGVKD. This CDR3 has 14 residues. Trimming cost V 6 bases and J 4 bases, with 16 bases left between them. CDR3 sequence reads: CAIRPSTGPYEQYF. The CDR3 DNA sequence: TGTGCCATCAGACCATCCACAGGGCCGTACGAGCAGTACTTC.

This clonotype was recorded many times. The CDR3 DNA reads as TGTGCCAGCAGCGGGGGCCCCGGGGTGAACACTGAAGCTTTCTTT. Translated, it gives CASSGGPGVNTEAFF. This rearrangement joins TRBV9 to TRBJ1-1; D might be TRBD1 (5 bases). Trimming left V 3 bases short and J 0 bases short, with 12 bases between. CDR3 size: 15 residues. Germline V CDR1 and CDR2: SGDLS, YYNGEE.

This clonotype was detected ten times or more. This chain joins TRBV12-3 or TRBV12-4 and TRBJ1-2; TRBD1 matches 9 bases. With 1 base clipped from V and 8 bases from J, the junction kept 2 bases outside the gene matches. CDR3 length: 13 residues. Written as DNA, the CDR3 is TGTGCCAGCAGTTTAGGGACAGGGGCAGGCTACACCTTC. Protein: CASSLGTGAGYTF.

This clonotype was detected a few times. The chain uses TRBV20-1 and TRBJ2-1; perhaps TRBD1 as D (5 bases). Between the trimmed V and J ends, which lost 1 base and 7 bases, there was a span of 20 bases. The CDR3 totals 16 residues. Germline CDR1 reads DFQATT; CDR2 reads SNEGSKA (reference sequence). This CDR3 reads CSARGKPPRGVNEQFF. Written as DNA, the CDR3 is TGCAGTGCTAGAGGAAAACCTCCTAGGGGTGTGAATGAGCAGTTCTTC.

This clonotype has more than one count but fewer than ten. The chain uses TRBV6-2 or TRBV6-3 and TRBJ2-1; no clear D gene. Per the germline V gene, CDR1 is MNHEY and CDR2 is SVGEGT. Trimming took 2 bases from V and 9 from J, leaving 5 bases between them. The CDR3 loop spans 11 amino acids. CDR3 sequence (DNA): TGTGCCAGCAGTTACCCTAGTGAGCAGTTCTTC. Its translation is CASSYPSEQFF.

The chain is built from TRBV7-2 and TRBJ1-1; 9 nucleotides match TRBD1. This CDR3 contains 18 residues. V shed 0 bases, J shed 4 bases, and the junction held 12 bases outside the gene matches. Per the germline V gene, CDR1 is SGHTA and CDR2 is FQGNSA. The CDR3 nucleotides are TGTGCCAGCAGCTTAGCGCCGACAGGGGGTCACCGTGGCACTGAAGCTTTCTTT. Translated: CASSLAPTGGHRGTEAFF.

Many counts were recorded for this clonotype. This chain uses TRBV7-2 with TRBJ2-7, with D hard to call. There are 15 residues in the CDR3. V shed 1 base and J shed 2 bases, with 12 bases lying between them. CDR1 is SGHTA, CDR2 FQGNSA, per germline. The CDR3 DNA sequence: TGTGCCAGCAGCTTAGGCGTCTCCTTCACCTACGAGCAGTACTTC. This gives the protein CASSLGVSFTYEQYF.

This clonotype has ten or more counts. The V call is TRBV5-1, the J call TRBJ2-5; D is ambiguous. The CDR3 runs 12 residues. The germline V gene encodes CDR1 SGHRS and CDR2 YFSETQ. The V end was cut by 0 bases, the J end by 5 bases, with 5 bases between. The CDR3 sequence is CASSLGTETQYF. In DNA form, the CDR3 reads TGCGCCAGCAGCTTGGGTACGGAGACCCAGTACTTC.

The gene calls are TRBV29-1 and TRBJ2-3, with D perhaps assigned TRBD1 or TRBD2 (5 bases each). The CDR3 spans 15 residues. Trimming shortened V by 6 bases and J by 2 bases, and 18 bases separated the two germline ends. CDR1 SQVTM and CDR2 ANQGSEA come from the germline V gene. The CDR3 protein is CSVALPGRHTDTQYF. CDR3 DNA: TGCAGCGTAGCCCTACCGGGACGGCACACAGATACGCAGTATTTT.